These 18 T cell receptor beta chains originate from one sample sequenced in a study of T cell responses to AZD1222 COVID-19 vaccine. The data were produced by immunoSEQ multiplex PCR, yet TCRdb's version contains in-frame clones alone and is incomplete. The table records some 89,000 clones, around 90% of them present only once. Sequencing used peripheral blood, obtained on day 0 of AZD1222 vaccination. These receptors originate from an adult in good health.

This clone was seen a single time. V usage is TRBV18 and J usage is TRBJ1-5; perhaps TRBD1 as D (5 bases). There are 17 residues in the CDR3. Germline assignment: CDR1 KGHSH and CDR2 LQKENI. The germline V and J ends were trimmed by 4 bases and 9 bases, with 25 bases remaining between them. The CDR3 loop reads CASSRGEGRETASPQHF. CDR3 coding DNA: TGTGCCAGCTCACGGGGCGAGGGCCGGGAAACAGCTTCGCCCCAGCATTTT.

The chain recombines TRBV5-6 with TRBJ2-3, with 10 bases fitting TRBD2. Germline CDR1 SGHDT, CDR2 YYEEEE. This CDR3 contains 16 residues. Germline trimming cut 3 bases from V and 2 bases from J; bases unmatched to any gene: 6. The CDR3: CASSWTGTSDTDTQYF. DNA for the CDR3: TGTGCCAGCAGCTGGACCGGGACTAGCGACACAGATACGCAGTATTTT.

This rearrangement joins TRBV5-6 to TRBJ1-3, with D unclear. The CDR3 sequence is 15 residues long. The germline gives CDR1 SGHDT, CDR2 YYEEEE. Trimming shortened V by 0 bases and J by 2 bases, and 9 bases separated the two germline ends. The CDR3 spells CASSLVPGAGNTIYF. CDR3 bases: TGTGCCAGCAGCTTGGTTCCGGGTGCTGGAAACACCATATATTTT.

The sample holds a few counts of this clone. This chain uses TRBV18 with TRBJ1-5; TRBD1 matches at 9 bases. This CDR3 contains 16 residues. V lost 5 bases, J lost 0 bases, and 5 bases stayed unmatched. CDR1 and CDR2 from the germline V gene are KGHSH and LQKENI. The CDR3 spells CASSSGQGYSNQPQHF. The CDR3 bases are TGTGCCAGCTCATCGGGACAGGGCTATAGCAATCAGCCCCAGCATTTT.

The V call is TRBV29-1, the J call TRBJ1-1; TRBD1 might be the D (5 bases). V lost 3 bases and J lost 7, with 12 bases in between. CDR3 length: 12 amino acids. CDR1 is SQVTM and CDR2 is ANQGSEA in the germline V gene. The CDR3, as DNA: TGCAGCGTTGATCCAGGGCTGCGTGAAGCTTTCTTT. This codes for CSVDPGLREAFF. Supplemented by reference TRBV29-1 and TRBJ1-1, the full variable domain reads SAVISQKPSRDICQRGTSLTIQCQVDSQVTMMFWYRQQPGQSLTLIATANQGSEATYESGFVIDKFPISRPNLTFSTLTVSNMSPEDSSIYLCSVDPGLREAFFGQGTRLTVV.

V is TRBV5-1 and J is TRBJ2-2; D unresolved. This CDR3 comprises 15 residues. The germline V gene has CDR1 SGHRS and CDR2 YFSETQ. V gave up 4 bases and J gave up 0 bases, with 10 bases separating them. CDR3: CASSRLATNTGELFF. CDR3 DNA: TGCGCCAGCAGCAGGCTCGCCACGAACACCGGGGAGCTGTTTTTT.

The V call is TRBV6-2 or TRBV6-3, the J call TRBJ2-1, with 13 bases matching TRBD2. V shed 6 bases and J 8 bases; nucleotides not matched to a gene: 19. Germline CDR1 is MNHEY and CDR2 is SVGEGT. There are 19 residues in the CDR3. The DNA of the CDR3 is TGTGCCAGCAGCCTGGCTACTAGCGGGAGGGCCAACAGTAGGGATGAGCAGTTCTTC. It encodes CASSLATSGRANSRDEQFF.

This clone showed up just once. The chain joins TRBV27 to TRBJ2-7; weak D call: TRBD2 (6 bases). The V and J ends lost 6 bases and 4 bases respectively, with 13 bases between them. The germline gives CDR1 MNHEY, CDR2 SMNVEV (reference sequence). The CDR3 loop spans 13 amino acids. The CDR3 nucleotides read TGTGCCAGCAGCCCGACTAGTTGGTACGAGCAGTACTTC. It yields the protein CASSPTSWYEQYF.

The chain links TRBV4-2 to TRBJ2-5, with TRBD2 matching over 8 bases. Germline trimming cut 3 bases from V and 5 bases from J; bases unmatched to any gene: 11. Germline CDR1 and CDR2: LGHNA and YNFKEQ. The CDR3 is 16 residues long. CDR3 protein: CASSQSGGRRSETQYF. CDR3 sequence (DNA): TGTGCCAGCAGCCAGAGCGGGGGACGCCGGTCGGAGACCCAGTACTTC.

The chain links TRBV5-8 to TRBJ1-2; D is uncertain. Germline CDR1 SGHTS, CDR2 YDEGEE. Trimming removed 4 bases at V and 0 bases at J, with 10 bases between. The CDR3 consists of 14 residues. The CDR3, as DNA: TGTGCCAGCAGCCAAGCCAGCACTAACTATGGCTACACCTTC. This encodes CASSQASTNYGYTF. The full variable domain, with the rest looked up from reference TRBV5-8 and TRBJ1-2, is EAGVTQSPTHLIKTRGQQATLRCSPISGHTSVYWYQQALGLGLQFLLWYDEGEERNRGNFPPRFSGRQFPNYSSELNVNALELEDSALYLCASSQASTNYGYTFGSGTRLTVV.

This clone has only one observation. V and J are TRBV12-3 or TRBV12-4 and TRBJ2-7; D remains ambiguous. This CDR3 is 11 amino acids long. V shed 6 bases and J shed 6 bases, with 9 bases lying between them. CDR3 bases: TGTGCCAGCAGCCGCCTTGGCGAGCAGTACTTC. Its translation is CASSRLGEQYF.

The chain has TRBV18 and TRBJ1-6; D ambiguous. Trimming took off 4 bases at V and 6 bases at J, with 7 bases between the two ends. The germline V gene has CDR1 KGHSH and CDR2 LQKENI. The CDR3 contains 13 residues. As DNA, the CDR3 is TGTGCCAGCTCACAGGGAATTAATTCACCCCTCCACTTT. Translated: CASSQGINSPLHF.

The DNA of the CDR3 is TGTGCCTGGGCTCGGACTAGCGGGGGTAGTAATGAGCAGTTCTTC. Translating it yields CAWARTSGGSNEQFF. The J gene is TRBJ2-1, the V gene TRBV30; 13 nucleotides align to TRBD2. The CDR3 has 15 residues. Germline V gene lookup returns CDR1 GTSNPN and CDR2 SVGIG (reference sequence). V dropped 5 bases and J dropped 7; count of bases not matched to a gene: 8.

This chain links TRBV27 with TRBJ2-1; D is possibly TRBD2 (5 bases). Trimming left V 8 bases short and J 6 bases short, with 23 bases between. Germline values: CDR1 MNHEY, CDR2 SMNVEV (reference sequence). The CDR3 totals 16 residues. CDR3: CASSPWRPEVRNEQFF. CDR3 coding DNA: TGTGCCAGCTCTCCCTGGCGCCCGGAGGTTCGCAATGAGCAGTTCTTC.

The V call is TRBV18, the J call TRBJ2-7; 7 bases are a match to TRBD1. This CDR3 has 15 residues. V gave up 0 bases and J gave up 5 bases; unmatched junction bases: 7. Germline CDR1 KGHSH, CDR2 LQKENI. The CDR3 coding sequence is TGTGCCAGCTCACCACCGACAGGGATGGGCGACGAGCAGTACTTC. As protein: CASSPPTGMGDEQYF.

This chain links TRBV11-2 with TRBJ2-1; the D gene is possibly TRBD2 (7 bases). The V end lost 5 bases, the J end lost 4 bases, and 15 bases lay between the germline ends. Germline CDR1 SGHAT, CDR2 FQNNGV. This CDR3 spans 15 amino acids. This CDR3 is CASSHASGQYNEQFF. CDR3 DNA: TGTGCCAGCAGCCATGCTAGCGGACAGTACAATGAGCAGTTCTTC.

The V gene is TRBV7-9, the J gene TRBJ1-3, with D possibly TRBD1 on 5 matching bases. V was shortened by 1 base and J by 15 bases, with 16 bases between the two germline ends. The CDR3 sequence is 13 residues long. Germline V gene sequence: CDR1 SEHNR, CDR2 FQNEAQ (reference sequence). The CDR3, as DNA: TGTGCCAGCAGCTTAGGAGATGTACGAGGGGAATATTTT. This translates into CASSLGDVRGEYF. Using reference TRBV7-9 and TRBJ1-3 for the parts outside the CDR3, the full variable domain is DTGVSQNPRHKITKRGQNVTFRCDPISEHNRLYWYRQTLGQGPEFLTYFQNEAQLEKSRLLSDRFSAERPKGSFSTLEIQRTEQGDSAMYLCASSLGDVRGEYFGEGSWLTVV.

The chain combines TRBV12-3 or TRBV12-4 with TRBJ1-2; no definite D call. The CDR3 has 12 amino acids. Trimming cost V 5 bases and J 3 bases, with 7 bases left between them. CDR3 sequence: CASSEGYYGYTF. The DNA for the CDR3 is TGTGCCAGCAGTGAAGGATACTATGGCTACACCTTC.